Detailed here is one T cell receptor (beta chain). The sample is drawn from a study of blood T cell repertoires in COVID-19. The assay was immunoSEQ multiplex PCR, and TCRdb's table has in-frame clones only and misses some. The sample shows roughly 520,000 clones, around nine tenths of them seen only once. CDR1 is KGHDR, CDR2 SFDVKD, per germline. The CDR3 consists of 14 residues. V was pared by 3 bases and J by 3 bases, with 10 bases between. The J gene is TRBJ1-2, the V gene TRBV24-1, with a tentative D call TRBD1 (5 bases). The TCR comes from a middle-aged woman who had recovered from COVID-19. Material for sequencing was PBMCs or T cells enriched from blood (not recorded which). CDR3 loop: CATSDAREDYGYTF. DNA of the CDR3: TGTGCCACCAGTGATGCCAGGGAGGACTATGGCTACACCTTC.